This TCR beta chain was recorded in a study of Graves' ophthalmopathy and Graves' hyperthyroidism. Study summary: Stable hyperthyroidism meant no ophthalmopathy within 18 months of follow-up. Findings and caveats of the study: Researchers report that a 13-signature model separated ophthalmopathy from stable hyperthyroidism, posting roughly 90% sensitivity and 65% to 82% specificity. As the model predicted ophthalmopathy progression, it achieved a sensitivity of 70.59% and a specificity of about 72%.

RNA transcripts were the template, and TCR beta CDR3 regions were amplified from them. The first round was an RT-PCR with HTBI primers, and the second round was a multiplex PCR. TCRdb re-called the multiplex PCR reads with MiXCR, one entry per CDR3 protein. The sample shows 1 million to 1.3 million distinct CDR3 sequences, 35% to 40% of them seen only once. The CDR3 loop spans 20 amino acids. The germline V gene encodes CDR1 MRHNA and CDR2 SNTAGT. V gave up 3 bases and J gave up 5 bases; unmatched junction bases: 19. With regard to this clonotype: Its antigen is not identified.

The rearrangement links TRBV6-4 to TRBJ1-1, with 12 nucleotides matching TRBD1. Source material: peripheral blood or thyroid tissue (not recorded which). The receptor was derived from an adult man with Graves' hyperthyroidism. CDR3 in amino acids: CASSEGMAYWDRGRFTEAFF. The CDR3, as DNA: TGTGCCAGCAGTGAGGGGATGGCATATTGGGACAGGGGGCGGTTTACTGAAGCTTTCTTT.